This TCR beta chain was sequenced for a study of blood T cell repertoires in COVID-19. On the study more broadly: The United States, Italy and Spain were the sources of the acute and convalescent COVID-19 samples. The analysed material was cDNA or gDNA that came from T cells, B-cell-depleted T cells, or PBMCs.

Per the original data handling: Nucleated cell number was recorded as an estimate derived from reference gene primer amplification. Generated by immunoSEQ multiplex PCR, the TCRdb table keeps only in-frame clones and is missing some. The D gene and trimming were derived from the DNA, and the V and J assignments and clone size from that table. The sample has 260,000 or so clones; 88% are singletons. This clonotype was obtained from a man younger than 35 with active or convalescent COVID-19. The specimen sequenced was peripheral blood.

The chain's CDR3 is CASRFEGVETQYF. In DNA, the CDR3 is TGTGCCAGCAGGTTTGAGGGGGTAGAGACCCAGTACTTC. The genes are TRBV25-1 and TRBJ2-5, with D perhaps matching TRBD1 (6 bases). Germline CDR1 MGHDK, CDR2 SYGVNS. Trimming shortened V by 6 bases and J by 4 bases, and 12 bases separated the two germline ends. The CDR3 consists of 13 residues.